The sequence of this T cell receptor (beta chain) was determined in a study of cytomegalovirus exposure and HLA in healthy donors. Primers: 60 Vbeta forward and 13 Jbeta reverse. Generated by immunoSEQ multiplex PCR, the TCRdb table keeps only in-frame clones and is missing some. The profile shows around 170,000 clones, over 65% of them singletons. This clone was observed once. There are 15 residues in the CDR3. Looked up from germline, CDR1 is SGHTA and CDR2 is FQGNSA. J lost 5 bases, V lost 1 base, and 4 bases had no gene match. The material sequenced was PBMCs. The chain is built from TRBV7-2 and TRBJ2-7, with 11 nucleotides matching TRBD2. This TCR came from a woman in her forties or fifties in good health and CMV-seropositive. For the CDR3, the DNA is TGTGCCAGCAGCTTAGTCCCGGGACTAGCGGACGAGCAGTACTTC. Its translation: CASSLVPGLADEQYF.